This T cell receptor (beta chain) was obtained from a study of early T cells in non-severe SARS-CoV-2 infection (dated by TCRdb to the early 2020s). As for the study more broadly: TCR sequencing used bulk RNA from unsorted whole blood, so alpha and beta chains could not be paired. The study at large found these results: VDJdb matching was skewed toward anti-spike CD8 responses and likely underestimated virus-specific expansions by missing private and CD4 specificities.

Compared with germline, V lacks 4 bases and J lacks 1 base; bases without a gene match: 10. The cysteine opens and the phenylalanine closes a CDR3 of 16 amino acids. Just the 48-base CDR3 DNA is kept, in frame starting at base 1. According to the germline V gene, CDR1 reads SGDLS and CDR2 reads YYNGEE. This clonotype was seen repeatedly, ten times or more. Its antigen specificity is not known. Base qualities are missing; no much larger clone stands one base away. The study was a case-control design nested within a healthcare worker cohort in London, UK, with weekly nasopharyngeal swab PCR tests and blood sampling. Healthcare workers were recruited during the week of the UK lockdown, between 23 and 31 March 2020, and followed weekly for up to roughly 15 weeks. The library was obtained by 5' RACE. TCRdb lists the instrument as NextSeq 500. To correct for sequencing error and PCR bias, the TCR library protocol tagged individual cDNA molecules with unique molecular identifiers. Both TCR alpha and beta chains were sequenced, and tight co-correlation was observed between alpha and beta sequence abundances in each sample. The paper's data handling went like this. V gene, J gene and CDR3 annotation of TCR sequences was performed with Decombinator V4. TCRs were defined as expanded if a significant change between any two time points was detected under a Poisson model with p below 0.0001. TCR abundances were normalised to the total number of TCRs sequenced per sample and expressed as counts per million. TRAV1-2 paired with TRAJ12, TRAJ20 or TRAJ33 defined MAIT TCRs, while TRAV10 paired with TRAJ18 defined iNKT TCRs. A search of VDJdb, accessed on 1 November 2021, was run for TCRs annotated to CMV, EBV and SARS-CoV-2, with TCRs annotated for multiple antigens excluded. Clones were called with MiXCR by TCRdb after fastp trimmed the public reads at Q25, and only in-frame beta chains were retained. One record per CDR3 amino acid sequence lists the most common genes and DNA. For this entry, the V and J calls and clone size follow TCRdb and not the study's own pipeline. The sample table contains 55,000 to 75,000 distinct CDR3 sequences; only one count was recorded for under 10% of them. Around 3.4% of the sample goes to the ten largest clones.

The sequence was obtained from an adult who was a healthcare worker with PCR-confirmed SARS-CoV-2 infection or an uninfected control (not recorded which). The V gene is TRBV9 and the J gene is TRBJ2-5, and 7 junctional nucleotides match TRBD2. The sample was whole blood. The encoded CDR3 is CASSLYLGEGQETQYF. DNA sequence: TGTGCCAGCAGCTTGTACTTAGGGGAGGGCCAAGAGACCCAGTACTTC. The variable domain in full, with residues beyond the CDR3 obtained from the reference TRBV9 and TRBJ2-5 genes, is DSGVTQTPKHLITATGQRVTLRCSPRSGDLSVYWYQQSLDQGLQFLIQYYNGEERAKGNILERFSAQQFPDLHSELNLSSLELGDSALYFCASSLYLGEGQETQYFGPGTRLLVL.